Below, 23 T cell receptor beta chains from the same sample are listed, as sequenced in a study of response to subunit inactivated influenza vaccine. TCRdb itself ran the RT-PCR reads through MiXCR, one entry per CDR3 protein. The sample records just under 250,000 distinct CDR3 sequences, approximately 12% being singletons. The sequenced sample was non-naive T cells sorted from PBMCs, obtained less than 15 days before vaccination. The receptors derive from a man between 50 and 59 years old who received an inactivated influenza vaccine.

The CDR3 DNA sequence: TGCAGCGCCGGGGGGGTAGCTAATGAAAAACTGTTTTTT. This encodes CSAGGVANEKLFF. The chain has TRBV29-1 and TRBJ1-4; a possible D gene is TRBD1 (5 bases). The CDR3 totals 13 residues. Trimming took 7 bases from V and 3 from J, leaving 12 bases between them. Germline CDR1 and CDR2: SQVTM and ANQGSEA.

This sequence joins TRBV27 and TRBJ2-1, with a weak D call TRBD2 (7 bases). V gave up 0 bases and J gave up 7 bases, with 13 bases separating them. The CDR3 length is 15 residues. Germline lookup yields CDR1 MNHEY and CDR2 SMNVEV (reference sequence). CDR3 DNA: TGTGCCAGCAGTTTATCGGGGGGGGCATCGAATGAGCAGTTCTTC. The encoded protein is CASSLSGGASNEQFF.

This clonotype was counted only a few times. The CDR3 loop is CASSYSQKLETQYF. CDR3 sequence (DNA): TGTGCCAGCAGTTATTCGCAGAAGCTGGAGACCCAGTACTTC. The chain employs TRBV6-2 or TRBV6-3 and TRBJ2-5; D is uncertain. The CDR3 is made up of 14 amino acids. Between the trimmed V and J ends, which lost 3 bases and 5 bases, there was a span of 13 bases. Germline assignment: CDR1 MNHEY and CDR2 SVGEGT.

This clonotype was seen at least ten times. The chain couples TRBV14 to TRBJ2-7, with D hard to call. V was cut by 0 bases and J by 4 bases, with 4 bases left in between. The CDR3 is 12 residues long. CDR1 and CDR2 (germline): SGHDN, FVKESK. Here the CDR3 reads CASSQDRYEQYF. The CDR3, as DNA: TGTGCCAGCAGCCAAGATCGGTACGAGCAGTACTTC.

CDR3 nucleotide sequence: TGTGCCACCAGCAGAGATCTTTTAAAGGAAAAACTGTTTTTT. This encodes CATSRDLLKEKLFF. This chain links TRBV15 with TRBJ1-4, with no clear D. V was pared by 0 bases and J by 8 bases, with 10 bases between. The CDR3 totals 14 residues. CDR1 LNHNV and CDR2 YYDKDF come from the germline V gene (reference sequence). Full variable domain (missing parts from reference TRBV15 and TRBJ1-4): DAMVIQNPRYQVTQFGKPVTLSCSQTLNHNVMYWYQQKSSQAPKLLFHYYDKDFNNEADTPDNFQSRRPNTSFCFLDIRSPGLGDTAMYLCATSRDLLKEKLFFGSGTQLSVL.

This clonotype was seen a few times. The rearrangement joins TRBV7-2 to TRBJ2-1; D possibly corresponds to TRBD2 (5 bases). V was cut by 5 bases and J by 4 bases, with 9 bases left in between. This CDR3 has 13 amino acids. The germline gives CDR1 SGHTA, CDR2 FQGNSA. The CDR3 DNA follows: TGTGCCAGCAGCATGGACTTATACAATGAGCAGTTCTTC. Its protein product is CASSMDLYNEQFF.

This clonotype has a handful of counts. The chain couples TRBV7-9 to TRBJ2-1; D possibly corresponds to TRBD1 (5 bases). The CDR3 has 13 amino acids. The germline V and J ends were trimmed by 0 bases and 8 bases, with 8 bases remaining between them. Germline V gives CDR1 SEHNR, CDR2 FQNEAQ (reference sequence). CDR3 nucleotides: TGTGCCAGCAGCTTAGCAGGGGCCGATGAGCAGTTCTTC. Its translation is CASSLAGADEQFF.

This clonotype was seen more than once but under ten times. J is TRBJ1-3 and V is TRBV7-2, with unresolved D. V dropped 1 base and J dropped 0 bases, with 7 bases sitting between them. The CDR3 covers 15 residues. The germline gives CDR1 SGHTA, CDR2 FQGNSA. CDR3 sequence (DNA): TGTGCCAGCAGCTTAGGACTGCCCTCTGGAAACACCATATATTTT. Translation: CASSLGLPSGNTIYF.

This chain links TRBV20-1 with TRBJ1-1; D not certain. The germline V and J ends were trimmed by 1 base and 1 base, with 7 bases remaining between them. Germline V CDR1 and CDR2: DFQATT, SNEGSKA (reference sequence). The CDR3 sequence is 13 residues long. CDR3 amino acids: CSARGRGNTEAFF. CDR3 coding DNA: TGCAGTGCTAGAGGTCGGGGGAACACTGAAGCTTTCTTT.

This clonotype was observed at least ten times. The chain uses TRBV12-3 or TRBV12-4 and TRBJ1-1, with D perhaps matching TRBD1 (5 bases). V dropped 5 bases and J dropped 0 bases, with 13 bases sitting between them. This CDR3 has 15 amino acids. CDR3 DNA: TGTGCCAGCAGTCCCCCCGGGACGGTGAACACTGAAGCTTTCTTT. This translates into CASSPPGTVNTEAFF.

The chain uses TRBV27 and TRBJ2-1; 8 nucleotides match TRBD1. With V trimmed by 7 bases and J by 12 bases, 11 bases remained unmatched. Germline V gene lookup returns CDR1 MNHEY and CDR2 SMNVEV (reference sequence). This CDR3 comprises 13 residues. The DNA of the CDR3 is TGTGCCAGCAAGCTGAGTAGCAGGGGGCCGCAGTTCTTC. Its translation is CASKLSSRGPQFF.

This clonotype was detected ten times or more. CDR3 region: CASSPFRVSGGPEFTDTQYF. The CDR3 DNA sequence: TGTGCCAGCTCGCCATTTAGGGTGAGCGGGGGGCCGGAATTCACAGATACGCAGTATTTT. The V call is TRBV18, the J call TRBJ2-3, with TRBD2 matching 9 bases. Germline CDR1 and CDR2: KGHSH and LQKENI. The trim removed 6 bases at V and 2 bases at J, leaving 21 bases unmatched. The CDR3 consists of 20 residues.

This rearrangement joins TRBV28 to TRBJ2-7, with D possibly being TRBD2 (5 bases). This CDR3 is 15 amino acids long. Germline values: CDR1 MDHEN, CDR2 SYDVKM. The V and J ends lost 5 bases and 2 bases respectively, with 16 bases between them. The CDR3 spells CASSPRVIDTYEQYF. DNA for the CDR3: TGTGCCAGCAGTCCGCGGGTGATCGATACCTACGAGCAGTACTTC.

This clonotype has just a few counts. This chain connects TRBV20-1 to TRBJ2-7; no clear D gene. V was clipped by 4 bases and J by 2 bases, with 12 bases between them. In germline, CDR1 is DFQATT, CDR2 SNEGSKA (reference sequence). The CDR3 spans 13 residues. The CDR3 region is CSATPAMTYEQYF. Here the CDR3 DNA reads TGCAGTGCTACCCCTGCGATGACCTACGAGCAGTACTTC.

This chain uses TRBV13 with TRBJ1-6, with 8 bases identical to TRBD1. CDR3 length: 14 residues. Germline CDR1 and CDR2: PRHDT and FYEKMQ (reference sequence). V gave up 7 bases and J gave up 7 bases; unmatched junction bases: 6. The chain's CDR3 is CASTVQGANSPLHF. In nucleotides, the CDR3 is TGTGCCAGCACCGTCCAGGGGGCGAATTCACCCCTCCACTTT.

J is TRBJ2-3 and V is TRBV9, with 8 positions matching TRBD2. V trimming: 3 bases; J trimming: 1 base; junction bases outside the gene matches: 7. The CDR3 covers 16 residues. The germline V gene has CDR1 SGDLS and CDR2 YYNGEE. CDR3 loop: CASSALAGPRTDTQYF. CDR3 nucleotides: TGTGCCAGCAGCGCTCTAGCGGGCCCCCGCACAGATACGCAGTATTTT.

This clonotype has a count of ten or more. The chain combines TRBV10-3 with TRBJ2-2, with D tentatively TRBD2 (6 bases). The germline V gene has CDR1 ENHRY and CDR2 SYGVKD. The length of the CDR3 is 14 residues. The germline V and J ends were trimmed by 6 bases and 4 bases, with 12 bases remaining between them. In DNA form, the CDR3 reads TGTGCCATCAGGGCTAGCGAAGTCACCGGGGAGCTGTTTTTT. This sequence encodes CAIRASEVTGELFF.

This clonotype was seen only a few times. The V call is TRBV9, the J call TRBJ2-3; D is possibly TRBD1 or TRBD2 (6 bases each). CDR1 and CDR2 from the germline V gene are SGDLS and YYNGEE. The CDR3 is made up of 12 amino acids. Trimming took 4 bases from V and 14 from J, leaving 17 bases between them. The CDR3 here is CASSTRDGGWYF. For the CDR3, the DNA is TGTGCCAGCAGCACCCGGGACGGGGGCTGGTATTTT.

This clonotype was seen repeatedly, ten times or more. The V gene is TRBV12-3 or TRBV12-4, the J gene TRBJ2-1; 8 bases line up with TRBD1. The CDR3 length is 15 residues. The trim removed 6 bases at V and 5 bases at J, leaving 9 bases unmatched. CDR3 in DNA: TGTGCCAGCAGCACAGGACAGGGTCCCCACAATGAGCAGTTCTTC. This sequence encodes CASSTGQGPHNEQFF.

This clonotype was seen ten or more times. The chain uses TRBV20-1 and TRBJ1-2, with D uncertain. V lost 6 bases and J 5 bases, leaving 7 bases between the germline ends. CDR1 and CDR2 (germline): DFQATT, SNEGSKA (reference sequence). This CDR3 is built from 10 residues. Written as DNA, the CDR3 is TGCAGTGCCAAAGCTTATGGCTACACCTTC. Its translation: CSAKAYGYTF.

The chain combines TRBV5-1 with TRBJ2-3; weak D call: TRBD1 (5 bases). Trimming removed 3 bases from V and 5 bases from J, with 7 bases in between. This CDR3 comprises 12 residues. Looked up from germline, CDR1 is SGHRS and CDR2 is YFSETQ. The CDR3 DNA follows: TGCGCCAGCAGCTCCCAGGGAGATACGCAGTATTTT. It is translated as CASSSQGDTQYF.

The table lists this clonotype with a few counts. The J gene is TRBJ2-1, the V gene TRBV10-3; 10 bases match TRBD2. V lost 4 bases and J lost 0; bases outside the gene matches: 9. Per the germline V gene, CDR1 is ENHRY and CDR2 is SYGVKD. The CDR3 is 18 amino acids. The CDR3 sequence: CAISGPSGGQSSYNEQFF. In DNA form, the CDR3 reads TGTGCCATCAGTGGTCCTAGCGGGGGCCAGAGCTCCTACAATGAGCAGTTCTTC.

This clonotype was seen only a few times. The chain carries TRBV5-1 and TRBJ2-6, with TRBD1 identical over 7 bases. The germline gives CDR1 SGHRS, CDR2 YFSETQ. Trimming cost V 4 bases and J 2 bases; bases outside gene matches: 3. This CDR3 comprises 15 residues. CDR3 sequence reads: CASSTGDAGANVLTF. Here the CDR3 DNA reads TGCGCCAGCAGCACAGGGGACGCTGGGGCCAACGTCCTGACTTTC.